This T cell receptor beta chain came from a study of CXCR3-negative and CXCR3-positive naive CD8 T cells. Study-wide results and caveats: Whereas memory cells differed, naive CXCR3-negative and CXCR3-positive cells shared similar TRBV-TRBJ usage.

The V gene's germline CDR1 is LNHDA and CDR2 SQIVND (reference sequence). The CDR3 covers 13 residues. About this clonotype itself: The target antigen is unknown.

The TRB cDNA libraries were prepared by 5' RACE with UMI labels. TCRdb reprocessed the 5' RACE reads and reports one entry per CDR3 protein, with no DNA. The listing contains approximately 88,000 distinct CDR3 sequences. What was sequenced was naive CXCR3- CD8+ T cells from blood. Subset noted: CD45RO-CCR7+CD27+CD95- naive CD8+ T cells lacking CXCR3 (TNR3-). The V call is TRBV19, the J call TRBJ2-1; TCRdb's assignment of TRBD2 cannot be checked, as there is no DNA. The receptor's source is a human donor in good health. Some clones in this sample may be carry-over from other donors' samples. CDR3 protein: CASTRGGWDEQFF. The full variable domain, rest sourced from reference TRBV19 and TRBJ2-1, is DGGITQSPKYLFRKEGQNVTLSCEQNLNHDAMYWYRQDPGQGLRLIYYSQIVNDFQKGDIAEGYSVSREKKESFPLTVTSAQKNPTAFYLCASTRGGWDEQFFGPGTRLTVL.